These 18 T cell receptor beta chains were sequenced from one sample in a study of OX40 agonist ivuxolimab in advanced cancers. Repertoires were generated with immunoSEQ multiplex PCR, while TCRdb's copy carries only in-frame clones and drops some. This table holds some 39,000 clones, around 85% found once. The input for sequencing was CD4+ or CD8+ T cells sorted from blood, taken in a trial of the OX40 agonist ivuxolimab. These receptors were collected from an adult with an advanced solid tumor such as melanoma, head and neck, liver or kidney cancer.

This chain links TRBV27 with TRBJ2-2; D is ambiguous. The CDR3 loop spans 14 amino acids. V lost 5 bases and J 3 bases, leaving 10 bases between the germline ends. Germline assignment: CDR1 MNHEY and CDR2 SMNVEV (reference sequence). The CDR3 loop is CASSPPVDTGELFF. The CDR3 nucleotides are TGTGCCAGCAGTCCTCCGGTAGACACCGGGGAGCTGTTTTTT.

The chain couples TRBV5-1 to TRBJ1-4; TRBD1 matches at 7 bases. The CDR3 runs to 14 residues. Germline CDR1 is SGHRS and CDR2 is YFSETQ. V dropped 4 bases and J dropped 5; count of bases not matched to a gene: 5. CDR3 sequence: CASSRDSQNEKLFF. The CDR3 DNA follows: TGCGCCAGCAGCCGGGACAGCCAGAATGAAAAACTGTTTTTT.

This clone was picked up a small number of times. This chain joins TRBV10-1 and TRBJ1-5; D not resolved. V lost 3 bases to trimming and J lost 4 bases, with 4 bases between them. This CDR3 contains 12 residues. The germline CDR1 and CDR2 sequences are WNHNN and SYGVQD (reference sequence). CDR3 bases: TGCGCCAGCAGTGACGGGAATCAGCCCCAGCATTTT. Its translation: CASSDGNQPQHF.

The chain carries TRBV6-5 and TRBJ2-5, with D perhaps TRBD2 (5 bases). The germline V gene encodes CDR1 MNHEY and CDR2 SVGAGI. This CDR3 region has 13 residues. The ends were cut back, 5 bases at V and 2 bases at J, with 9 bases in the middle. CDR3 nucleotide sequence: TGTGCCAGCAGTACACCGGGGCAAGAGACCCAGTACTTC. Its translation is CASSTPGQETQYF.

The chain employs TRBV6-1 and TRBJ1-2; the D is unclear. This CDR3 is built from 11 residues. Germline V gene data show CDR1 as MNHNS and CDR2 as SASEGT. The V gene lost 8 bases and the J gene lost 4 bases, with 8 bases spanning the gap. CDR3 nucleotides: TGTGCCAGCTATGGTAGCTATGGCTACACCTTC. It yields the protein CASYGSYGYTF.

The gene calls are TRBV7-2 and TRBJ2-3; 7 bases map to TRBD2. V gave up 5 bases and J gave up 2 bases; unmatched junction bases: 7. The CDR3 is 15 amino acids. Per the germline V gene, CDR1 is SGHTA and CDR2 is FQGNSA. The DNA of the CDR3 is TGTGCCAGCAGCGTCGGGACTACTTACACAGATACGCAGTATTTT. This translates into CASSVGTTYTDTQYF.

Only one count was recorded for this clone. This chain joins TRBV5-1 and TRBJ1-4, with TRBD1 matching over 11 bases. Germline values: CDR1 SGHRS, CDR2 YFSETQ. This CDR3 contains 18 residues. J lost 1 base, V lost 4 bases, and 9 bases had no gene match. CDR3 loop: CASSQGTGGFGTNEKLFF. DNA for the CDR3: TGCGCCAGCAGCCAGGGGACAGGGGGATTCGGAACTAATGAAAAACTGTTTTTT. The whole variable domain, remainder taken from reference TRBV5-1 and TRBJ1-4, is KAGVTQTPRYLIKTRGQQVTLSCSPISGHRSVSWYQQTPGQGLQFLFEYFSETQRNKGNFPGRFSGRQFSNSRSEMNVSTLELGDSALYLCASSQGTGGFGTNEKLFFGSGTQLSVL.

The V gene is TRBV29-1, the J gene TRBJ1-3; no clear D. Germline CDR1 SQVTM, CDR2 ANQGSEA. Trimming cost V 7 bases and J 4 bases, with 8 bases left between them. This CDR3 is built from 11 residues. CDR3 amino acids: CSATEGNTIYF. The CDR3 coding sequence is TGCAGCGCTACTGAGGGAAACACCATATATTTT.

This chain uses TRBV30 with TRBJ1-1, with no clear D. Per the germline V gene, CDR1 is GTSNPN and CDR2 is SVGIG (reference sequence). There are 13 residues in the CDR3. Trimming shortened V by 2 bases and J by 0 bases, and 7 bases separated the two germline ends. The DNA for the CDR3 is TGTGCCTGGAGTCCTTGGATGAACACTGAAGCTTTCTTT. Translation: CAWSPWMNTEAFF.

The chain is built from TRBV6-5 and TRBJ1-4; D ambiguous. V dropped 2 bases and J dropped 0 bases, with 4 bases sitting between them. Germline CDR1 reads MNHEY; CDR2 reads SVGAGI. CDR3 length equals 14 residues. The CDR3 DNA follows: TGTGCCAGCAGTTACACCTCAACTAATGAAAAACTGTTTTTT. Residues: CASSYTSTNEKLFF.

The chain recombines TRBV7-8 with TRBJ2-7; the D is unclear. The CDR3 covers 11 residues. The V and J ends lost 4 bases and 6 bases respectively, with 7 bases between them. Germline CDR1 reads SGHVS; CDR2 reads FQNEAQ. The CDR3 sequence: CASSSVGEQYF. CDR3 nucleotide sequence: TGTGCCAGCAGCTCCGTCGGCGAGCAGTACTTC.

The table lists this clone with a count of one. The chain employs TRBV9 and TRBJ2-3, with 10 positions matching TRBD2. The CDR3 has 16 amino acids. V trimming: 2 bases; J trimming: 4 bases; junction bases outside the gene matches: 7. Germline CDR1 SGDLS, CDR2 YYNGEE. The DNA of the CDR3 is TGTGCCAGCAGCGTCACCCCTAGCGGGGGATCAGATACGCAGTATTTT. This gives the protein CASSVTPSGGSDTQYF. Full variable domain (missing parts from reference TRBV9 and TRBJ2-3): DSGVTQTPKHLITATGQRVTLRCSPRSGDLSVYWYQQSLDQGLQFLIQYYNGEERAKGNILERFSAQQFPDLHSELNLSSLELGDSALYFCASSVTPSGGSDTQYFGPGTRLTVL.

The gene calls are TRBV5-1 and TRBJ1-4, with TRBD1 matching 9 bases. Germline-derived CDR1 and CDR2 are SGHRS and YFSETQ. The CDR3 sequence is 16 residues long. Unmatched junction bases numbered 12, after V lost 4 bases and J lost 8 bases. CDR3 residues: CASSAGSTGGMEKLFF. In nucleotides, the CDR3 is TGCGCCAGCAGCGCTGGCTCGACAGGGGGAATGGAAAAACTGTTTTTT.

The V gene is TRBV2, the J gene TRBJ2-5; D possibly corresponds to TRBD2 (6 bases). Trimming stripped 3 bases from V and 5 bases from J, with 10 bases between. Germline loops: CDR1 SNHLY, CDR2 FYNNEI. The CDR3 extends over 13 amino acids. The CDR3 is CASSEEGGETQYF. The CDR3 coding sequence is TGTGCCAGCAGTGAGGAGGGTGGGGAGACCCAGTACTTC.

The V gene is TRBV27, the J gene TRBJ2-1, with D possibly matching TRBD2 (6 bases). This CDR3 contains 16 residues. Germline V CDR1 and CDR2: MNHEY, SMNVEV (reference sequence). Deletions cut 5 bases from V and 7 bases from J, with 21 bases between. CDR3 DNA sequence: TGTGCCAGCAGTCAATCGGGCGGGGCATTTGGAAATGAGCAGTTCTTC. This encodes CASSQSGGAFGNEQFF.

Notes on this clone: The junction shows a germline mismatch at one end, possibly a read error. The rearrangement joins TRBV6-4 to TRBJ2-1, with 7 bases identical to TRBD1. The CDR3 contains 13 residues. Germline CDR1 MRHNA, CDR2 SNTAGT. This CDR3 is CASSYSSQGDRFF. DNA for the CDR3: TGTGCCAGCAGTTACTCGAGTCAGGGGGACCGGTTCTTC.

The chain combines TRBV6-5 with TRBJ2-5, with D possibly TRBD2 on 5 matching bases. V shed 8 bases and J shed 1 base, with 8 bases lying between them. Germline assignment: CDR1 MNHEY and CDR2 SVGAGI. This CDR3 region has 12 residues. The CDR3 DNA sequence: TGTGCCAGCGCGAGGGTCCAAGAGACCCAGTACTTC. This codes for CASARVQETQYF.

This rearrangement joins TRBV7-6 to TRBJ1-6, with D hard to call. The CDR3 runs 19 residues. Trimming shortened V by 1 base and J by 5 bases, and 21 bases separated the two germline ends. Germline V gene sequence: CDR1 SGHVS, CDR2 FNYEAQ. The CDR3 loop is CASSLVITPGRRDNSPLHF. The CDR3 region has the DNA TGTGCCAGCAGCTTAGTGATTACACCCGGAAGGCGGGATAATTCACCCCTCCACTTT.